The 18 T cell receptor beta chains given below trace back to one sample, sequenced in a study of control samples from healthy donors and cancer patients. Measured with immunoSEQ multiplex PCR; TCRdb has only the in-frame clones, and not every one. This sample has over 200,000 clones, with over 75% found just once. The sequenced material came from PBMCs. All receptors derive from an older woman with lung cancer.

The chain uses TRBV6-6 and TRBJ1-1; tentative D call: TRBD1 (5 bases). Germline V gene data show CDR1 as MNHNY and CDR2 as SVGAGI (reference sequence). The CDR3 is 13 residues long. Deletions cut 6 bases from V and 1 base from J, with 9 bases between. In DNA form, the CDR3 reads TGTGCCAGCAGCAAAGGACAGAACACTGAAGCTTTCTTT. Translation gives CASSKGQNTEAFF.

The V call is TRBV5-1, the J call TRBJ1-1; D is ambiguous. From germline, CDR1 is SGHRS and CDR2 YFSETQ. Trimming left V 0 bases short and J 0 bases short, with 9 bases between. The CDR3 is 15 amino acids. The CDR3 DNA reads TGCGCCAGCAGCTTGGAACTCACATTGAACACTGAAGCTTTCTTT. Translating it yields CASSLELTLNTEAFF.

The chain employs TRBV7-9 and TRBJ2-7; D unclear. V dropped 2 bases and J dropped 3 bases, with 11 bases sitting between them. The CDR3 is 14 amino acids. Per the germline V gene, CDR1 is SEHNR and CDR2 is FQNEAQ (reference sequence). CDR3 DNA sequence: TGTGCCAGCAGCTTAAGCGCGCAGAACTACGAGCAGTACTTC. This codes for CASSLSAQNYEQYF.

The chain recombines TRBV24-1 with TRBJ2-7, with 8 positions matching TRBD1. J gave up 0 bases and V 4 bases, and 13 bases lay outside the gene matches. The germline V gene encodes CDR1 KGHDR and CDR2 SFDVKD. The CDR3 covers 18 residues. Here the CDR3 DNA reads TGTGCCACCAGTGACCAACCCCCCCGACAGGGGAGCTCCTACGAGCAGTACTTC. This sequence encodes CATSDQPPRQGSSYEQYF.

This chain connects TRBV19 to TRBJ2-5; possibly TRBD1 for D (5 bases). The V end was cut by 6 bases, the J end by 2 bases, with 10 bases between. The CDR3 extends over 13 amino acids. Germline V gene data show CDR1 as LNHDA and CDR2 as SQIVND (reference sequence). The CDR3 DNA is TGTGCCAGTAGACGGCAGGGTCAAGAGACCCAGTACTTC. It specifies CASRRQGQETQYF.

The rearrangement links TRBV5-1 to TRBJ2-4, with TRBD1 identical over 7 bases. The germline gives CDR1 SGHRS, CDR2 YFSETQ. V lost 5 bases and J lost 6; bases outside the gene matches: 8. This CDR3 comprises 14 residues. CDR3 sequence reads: CASRPRAGGNIQYF. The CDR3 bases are TGCGCCAGCAGACCGCGAGCAGGGGGAAACATTCAGTACTTC.

Written as DNA, the CDR3 is TGTGCCAGCAGTCCTATAGGGAGCGCGGGCGATGGCTACACCTTC. Protein product: CASSPIGSAGDGYTF. V usage is TRBV6-5 and J usage is TRBJ1-2; no firm D call. Germline V gene data show CDR1 as MNHEY and CDR2 as SVGAGI. V was pared by 5 bases and J by 6 bases, with 19 bases between. CDR3 length equals 15 residues.

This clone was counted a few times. The CDR3 loop is CASSYRGAEGAFF. The DNA for the CDR3 is TGTGCCAGCAGTTACCGGGGGGCTGAGGGAGCTTTCTTT. The chain links TRBV6-5 to TRBJ1-1; a possible D gene is TRBD1 (6 bases). The germline V gene encodes CDR1 MNHEY and CDR2 SVGAGI. The length of the CDR3 is 13 residues. The V end was cut by 2 bases, the J end by 10 bases, with 14 bases between.

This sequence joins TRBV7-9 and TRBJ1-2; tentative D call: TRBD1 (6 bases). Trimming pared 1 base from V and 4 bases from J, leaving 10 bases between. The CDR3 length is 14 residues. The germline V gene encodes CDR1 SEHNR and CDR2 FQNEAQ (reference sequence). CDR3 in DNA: TGTGCCAGCAGCTTAGGGGGACACGTCTATGGCTACACCTTC. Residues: CASSLGGHVYGYTF.

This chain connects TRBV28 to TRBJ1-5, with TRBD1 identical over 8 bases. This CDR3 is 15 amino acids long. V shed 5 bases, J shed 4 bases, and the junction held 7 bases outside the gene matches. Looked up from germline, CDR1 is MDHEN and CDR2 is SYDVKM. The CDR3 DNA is TGTGCCAGCAGTGGCCTGACAGGGGCAAATCAGCCCCAGCATTTT. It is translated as CASSGLTGANQPQHF.

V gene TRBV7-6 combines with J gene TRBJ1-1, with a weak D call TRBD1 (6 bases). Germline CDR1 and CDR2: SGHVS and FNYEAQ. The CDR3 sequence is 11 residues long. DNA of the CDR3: TGTGCGGGGGGACAGAACACTGAAGCTTTCTTT. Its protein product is CAGGQNTEAFF. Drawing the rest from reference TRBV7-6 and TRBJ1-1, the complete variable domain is GAGVSQSPRYKVTKRGQDVALRCDPISGHVSLYWYRQALGQGPEFLTYFNYEAQQDKSGLPNDRFSAERPEGSISTLTIQRTEQRDSAMYRCAGGQNTEAFFGQGTRLTVV.

CDR3 loop: CASSVTGGNLAFF. The CDR3 DNA is TGTGCCAGCAGCGTGACAGGAGGCAATTTGGCTTTCTTT. This chain connects TRBV7-9 to TRBJ1-1; D is perhaps TRBD1 (6 bases). The CDR3 has 13 residues. The ends were cut back, 5 bases at V and 11 bases at J, with 18 bases in the middle. Germline-derived CDR1 and CDR2 are SEHNR and FQNEAQ (reference sequence).

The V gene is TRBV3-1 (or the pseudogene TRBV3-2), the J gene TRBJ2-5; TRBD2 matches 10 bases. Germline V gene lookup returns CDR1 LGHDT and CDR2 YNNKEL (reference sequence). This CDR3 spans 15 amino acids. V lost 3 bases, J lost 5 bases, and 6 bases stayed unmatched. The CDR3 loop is CASSHLAGGVETQYF. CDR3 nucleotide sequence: TGTGCCAGCAGCCACTTAGCGGGGGGAGTGGAGACCCAGTACTTC.

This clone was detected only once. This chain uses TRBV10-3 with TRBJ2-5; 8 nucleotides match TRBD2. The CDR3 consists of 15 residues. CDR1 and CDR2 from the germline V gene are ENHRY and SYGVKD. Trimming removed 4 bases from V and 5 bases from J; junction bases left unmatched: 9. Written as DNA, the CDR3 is TGTGCCATCAGTGGAACAGCGGGAGTCTGGGAGACCCAGTACTTC. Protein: CAISGTAGVWETQYF.

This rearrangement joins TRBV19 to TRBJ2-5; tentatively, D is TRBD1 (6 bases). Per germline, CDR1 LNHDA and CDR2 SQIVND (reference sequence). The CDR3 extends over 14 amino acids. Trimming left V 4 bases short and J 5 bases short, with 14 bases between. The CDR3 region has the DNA TGTGCCAGTAGTACAAGACAGGAAGGGGAGACCCAGTACTTC. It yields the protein CASSTRQEGETQYF.

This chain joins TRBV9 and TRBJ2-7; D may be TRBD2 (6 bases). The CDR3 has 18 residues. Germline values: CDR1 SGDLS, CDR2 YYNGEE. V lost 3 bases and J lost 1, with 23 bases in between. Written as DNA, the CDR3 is TGTGCCAGCAGCGGCGGAGGGGTAATCGGGTCCCCTTCCTACGAGCAGTACTTC. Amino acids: CASSGGGVIGSPSYEQYF.

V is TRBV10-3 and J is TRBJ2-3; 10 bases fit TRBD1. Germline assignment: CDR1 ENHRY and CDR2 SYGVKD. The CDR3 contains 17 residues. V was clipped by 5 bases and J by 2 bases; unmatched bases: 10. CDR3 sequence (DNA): TGTGCCATCAGTAGAGTGGGGACAGGGGAGGACACAGATACGCAGTATTTT. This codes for CAISRVGTGEDTDTQYF.

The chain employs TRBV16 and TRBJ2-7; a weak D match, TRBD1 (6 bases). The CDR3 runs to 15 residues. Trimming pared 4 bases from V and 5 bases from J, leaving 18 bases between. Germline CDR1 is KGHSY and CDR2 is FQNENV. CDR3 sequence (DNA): TGTGCCAGCAGCCGTCCGGACACAGGGTCAAACGAGCAGTACTTC. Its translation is CASSRPDTGSNEQYF.